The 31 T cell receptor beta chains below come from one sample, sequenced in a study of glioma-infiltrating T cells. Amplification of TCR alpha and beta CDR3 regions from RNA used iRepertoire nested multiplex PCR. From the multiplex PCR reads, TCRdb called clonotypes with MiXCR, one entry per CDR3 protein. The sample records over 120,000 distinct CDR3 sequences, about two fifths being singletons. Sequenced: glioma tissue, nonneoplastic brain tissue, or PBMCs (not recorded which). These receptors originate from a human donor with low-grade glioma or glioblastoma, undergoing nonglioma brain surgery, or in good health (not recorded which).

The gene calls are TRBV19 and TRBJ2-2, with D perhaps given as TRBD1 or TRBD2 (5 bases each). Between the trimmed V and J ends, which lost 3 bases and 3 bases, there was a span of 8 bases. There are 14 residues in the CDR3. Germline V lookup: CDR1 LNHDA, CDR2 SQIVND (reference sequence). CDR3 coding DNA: TGTGCCAGTAGTATCATGGGGGACACCGGGGAGCTGTTTTTT. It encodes CASSIMGDTGELFF.

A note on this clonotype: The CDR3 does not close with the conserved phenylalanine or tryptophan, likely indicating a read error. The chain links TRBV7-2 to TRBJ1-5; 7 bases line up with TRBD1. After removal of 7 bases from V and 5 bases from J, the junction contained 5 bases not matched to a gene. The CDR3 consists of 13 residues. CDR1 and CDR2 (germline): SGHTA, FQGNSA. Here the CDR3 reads CASTADRDQPQHL. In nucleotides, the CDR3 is TGTGCCAGCACTGCAGACAGGGATCAGCCCCAGCATCTT.

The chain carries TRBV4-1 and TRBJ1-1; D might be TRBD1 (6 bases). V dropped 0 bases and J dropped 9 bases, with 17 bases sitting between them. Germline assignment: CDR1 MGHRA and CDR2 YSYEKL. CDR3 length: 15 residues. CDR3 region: CASSQDWGLGTKAFF. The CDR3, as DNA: TGCGCCAGCAGCCAAGATTGGGGGCTTGGGACTAAAGCTTTCTTT.

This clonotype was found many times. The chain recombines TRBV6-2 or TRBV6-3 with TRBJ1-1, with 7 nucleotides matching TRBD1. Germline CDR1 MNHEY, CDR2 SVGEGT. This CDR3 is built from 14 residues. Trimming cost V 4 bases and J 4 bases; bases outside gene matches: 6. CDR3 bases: TGTGCCAGCAGTTTGGACAGGAGCCTCACTGAAGCTTTCTTT. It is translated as CASSLDRSLTEAFF.

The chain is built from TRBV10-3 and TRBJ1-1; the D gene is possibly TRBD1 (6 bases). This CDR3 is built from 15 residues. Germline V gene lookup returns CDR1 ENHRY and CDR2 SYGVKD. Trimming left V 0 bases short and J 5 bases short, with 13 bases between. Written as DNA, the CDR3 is TGTGCCATCAGTGAGTCGCGGGGGGCTAGGACTGAAGCTTTCTTT. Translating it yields CAISESRGARTEAFF.

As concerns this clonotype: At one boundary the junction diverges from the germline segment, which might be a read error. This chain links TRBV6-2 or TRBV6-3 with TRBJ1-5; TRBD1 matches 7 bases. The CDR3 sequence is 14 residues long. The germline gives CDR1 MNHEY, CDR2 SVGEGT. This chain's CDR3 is CASRTTGNNHPQHF. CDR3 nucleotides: TGTGCCAGCAGGACGACAGGGAACAATCATCCCCAGCATTTT.

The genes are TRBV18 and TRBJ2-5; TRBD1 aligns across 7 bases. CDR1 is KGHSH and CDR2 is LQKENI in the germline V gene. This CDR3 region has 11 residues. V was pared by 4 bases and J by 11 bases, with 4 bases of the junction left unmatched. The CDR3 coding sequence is TGTGCCAGCTCACTCCGGGACAGACAGTACTTC. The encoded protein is CASSLRDRQYF. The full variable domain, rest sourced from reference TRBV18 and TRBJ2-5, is NAGVMQNPRHLVRRRGQEARLRCSPMKGHSHVYWYRQLPEEGLKFMVYLQKENIIDESGMPKERFSAEFPKEGPSILRIQQVVRGDSAAYFCASSLRDRQYFGPGTRLLVL.

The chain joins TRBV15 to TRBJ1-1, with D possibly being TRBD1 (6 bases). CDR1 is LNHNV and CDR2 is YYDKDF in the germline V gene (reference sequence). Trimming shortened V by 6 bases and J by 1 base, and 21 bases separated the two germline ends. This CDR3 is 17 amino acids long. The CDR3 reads CATSPRGVKSANTEAFF. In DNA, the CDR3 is TGTGCCACCAGTCCTAGGGGGGTAAAGTCCGCGAACACTGAAGCTTTCTTT.

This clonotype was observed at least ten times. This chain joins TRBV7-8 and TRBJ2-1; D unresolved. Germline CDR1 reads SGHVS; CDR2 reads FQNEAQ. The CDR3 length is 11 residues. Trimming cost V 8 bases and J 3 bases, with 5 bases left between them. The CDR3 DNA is TGTGCCAGCTCTAACTACAATGAGCAGTTCTTC. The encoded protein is CASSNYNEQFF.

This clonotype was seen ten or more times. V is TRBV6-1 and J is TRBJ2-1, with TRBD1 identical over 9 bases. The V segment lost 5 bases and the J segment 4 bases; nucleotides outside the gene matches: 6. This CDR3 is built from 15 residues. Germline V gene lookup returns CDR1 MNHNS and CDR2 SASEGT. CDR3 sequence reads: CASSSPGQGYNEQFF. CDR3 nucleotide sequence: TGTGCCAGCAGTTCCCCGGGACAGGGTTACAATGAGCAGTTCTTC.

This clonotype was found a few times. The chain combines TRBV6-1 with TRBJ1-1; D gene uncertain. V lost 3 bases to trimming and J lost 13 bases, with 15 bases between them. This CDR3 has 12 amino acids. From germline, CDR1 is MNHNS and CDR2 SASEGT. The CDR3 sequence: CASSEWASNNFF. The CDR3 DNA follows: TGTGCCAGCAGTGAGTGGGCCTCAAACAATTTCTTT.

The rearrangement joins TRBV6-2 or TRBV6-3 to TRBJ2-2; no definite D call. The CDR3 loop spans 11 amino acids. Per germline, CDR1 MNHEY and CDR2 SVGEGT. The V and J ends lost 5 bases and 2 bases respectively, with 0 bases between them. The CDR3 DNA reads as TGTGCCAGCAGTAACACCGGGGAGCTGTTTTTT. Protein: CASSNTGELFF.

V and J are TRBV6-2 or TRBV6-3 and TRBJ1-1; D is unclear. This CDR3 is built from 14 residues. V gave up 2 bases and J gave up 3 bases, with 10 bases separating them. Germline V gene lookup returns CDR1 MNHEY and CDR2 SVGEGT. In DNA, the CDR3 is TGTGCCAGCAGTTACCAGGTGGAGGACACTGAAGCTTTCTTT. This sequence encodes CASSYQVEDTEAFF.

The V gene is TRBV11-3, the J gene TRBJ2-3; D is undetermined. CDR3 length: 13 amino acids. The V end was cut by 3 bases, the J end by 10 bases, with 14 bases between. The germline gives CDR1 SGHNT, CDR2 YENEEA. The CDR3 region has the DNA TGTGCCAGCAGCTTCCCTGCGAACGGCCCGCAGTATTTT. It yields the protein CASSFPANGPQYF. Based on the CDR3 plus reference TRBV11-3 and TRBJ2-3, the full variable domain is EAGVVQSPRYKIIEKKQPVAFWCNPISGHNTLYWYLQNLGQGPELLIRYENEEAVDDSQLPKDRFSAERLKGVDSTLKIQPAELGDSAVYLCASSFPANGPQYFGPGTRLTVL.

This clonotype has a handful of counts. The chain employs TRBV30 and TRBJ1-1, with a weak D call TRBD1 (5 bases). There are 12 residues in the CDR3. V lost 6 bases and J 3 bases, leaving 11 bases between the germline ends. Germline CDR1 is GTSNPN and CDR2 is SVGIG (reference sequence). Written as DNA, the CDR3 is TGTGCCTGTTCCTCAGGGTACACTGAAGCTTTCTTT. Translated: CACSSGYTEAFF.

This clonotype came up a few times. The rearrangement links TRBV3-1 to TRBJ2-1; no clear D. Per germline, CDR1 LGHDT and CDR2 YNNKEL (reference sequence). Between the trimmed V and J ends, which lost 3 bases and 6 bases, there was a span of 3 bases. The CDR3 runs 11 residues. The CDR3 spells CASSHANEQFF. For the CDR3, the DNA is TGTGCCAGCAGCCACGCCAATGAGCAGTTCTTC.

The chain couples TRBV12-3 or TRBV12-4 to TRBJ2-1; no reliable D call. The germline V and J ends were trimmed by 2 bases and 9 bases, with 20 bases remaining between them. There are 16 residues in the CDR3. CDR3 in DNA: TGTGCCAGCAGTTTACTGGTAGTCGAGCGCCACGCTGAGCAGTTCTTC. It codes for CASSLLVVERHAEQFF.

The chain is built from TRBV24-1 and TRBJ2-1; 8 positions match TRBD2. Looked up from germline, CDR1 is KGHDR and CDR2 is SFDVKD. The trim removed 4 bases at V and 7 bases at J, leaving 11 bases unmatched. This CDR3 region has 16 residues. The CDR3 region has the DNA TGTGCCACCAGTGACGTTTTACGGGGGGGCTTTAATGAGCAGTTCTTC. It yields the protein CATSDVLRGGFNEQFF.

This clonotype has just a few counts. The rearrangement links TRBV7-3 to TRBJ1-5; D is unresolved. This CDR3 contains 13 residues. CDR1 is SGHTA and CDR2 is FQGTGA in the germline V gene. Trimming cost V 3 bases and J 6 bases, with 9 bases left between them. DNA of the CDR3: TGTGCCAGCAGCTTCACTCCTTCTCAGCCCCAGCATTTT. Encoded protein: CASSFTPSQPQHF. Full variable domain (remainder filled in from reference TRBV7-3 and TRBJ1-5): GAGVSQTPSNKVTEKGKYVELRCDPISGHTALYWYRQSLGQGPEFLIYFQGTGAADDSGLPNDRFFAVRPEGSVSTLKIQRTERGDSAVYLCASSFTPSQPQHFGDGTRLSIL.

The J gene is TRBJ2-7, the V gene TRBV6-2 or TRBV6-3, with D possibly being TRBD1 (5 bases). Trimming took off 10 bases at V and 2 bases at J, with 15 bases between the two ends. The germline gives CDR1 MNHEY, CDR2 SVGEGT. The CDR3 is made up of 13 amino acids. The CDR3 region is CAISVGVTYEQYF. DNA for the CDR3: TGTGCCATCTCTGTAGGGGTGACCTACGAGCAGTACTTC.

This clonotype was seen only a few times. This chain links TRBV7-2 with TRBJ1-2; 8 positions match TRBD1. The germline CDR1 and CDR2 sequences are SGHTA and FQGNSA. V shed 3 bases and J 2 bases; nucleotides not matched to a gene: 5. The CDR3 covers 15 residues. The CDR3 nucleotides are TGTGCCAGCAGCTTCGCCACAGGGGGAAACTATGGCTACACCTTC. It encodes CASSFATGGNYGYTF.

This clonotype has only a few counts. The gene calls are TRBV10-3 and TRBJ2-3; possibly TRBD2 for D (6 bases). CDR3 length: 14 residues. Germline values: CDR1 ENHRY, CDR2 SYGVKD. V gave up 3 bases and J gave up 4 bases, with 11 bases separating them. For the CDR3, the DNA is TGTGCCATCAGTGATCCAGGAGGGCCAGATACGCAGTATTTT. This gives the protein CAISDPGGPDTQYF.

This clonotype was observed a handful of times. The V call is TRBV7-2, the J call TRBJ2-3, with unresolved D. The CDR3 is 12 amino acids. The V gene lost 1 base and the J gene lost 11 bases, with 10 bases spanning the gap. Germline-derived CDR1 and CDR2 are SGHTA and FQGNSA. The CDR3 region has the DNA TGTGCCAGCAGCTTAGGGACGCCAGGGCAGTATTTT. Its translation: CASSLGTPGQYF.

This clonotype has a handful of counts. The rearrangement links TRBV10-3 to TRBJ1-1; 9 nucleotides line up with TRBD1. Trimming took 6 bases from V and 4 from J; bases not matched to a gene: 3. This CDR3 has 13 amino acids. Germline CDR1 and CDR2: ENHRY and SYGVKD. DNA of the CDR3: TGTGCCATCAGCCGACAGGGGGGCACTGAAGCTTTCTTT. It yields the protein CAISRQGGTEAFF.

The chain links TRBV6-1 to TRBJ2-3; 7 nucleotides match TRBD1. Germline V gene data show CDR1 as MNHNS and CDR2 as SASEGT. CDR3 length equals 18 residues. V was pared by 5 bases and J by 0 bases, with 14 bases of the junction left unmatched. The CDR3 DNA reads TGTGCCAGCAGTTCAATTAGCGATTTGGGACAGAGCACAGATACGCAGTATTTT. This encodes CASSSISDLGQSTDTQYF.

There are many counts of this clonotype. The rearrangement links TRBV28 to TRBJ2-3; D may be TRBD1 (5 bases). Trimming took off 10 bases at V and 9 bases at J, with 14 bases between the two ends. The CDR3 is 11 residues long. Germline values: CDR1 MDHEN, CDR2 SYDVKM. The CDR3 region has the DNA TGTGCCACCGGTCAGGGTTGGACGCAGTATTTT. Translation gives CATGQGWTQYF.

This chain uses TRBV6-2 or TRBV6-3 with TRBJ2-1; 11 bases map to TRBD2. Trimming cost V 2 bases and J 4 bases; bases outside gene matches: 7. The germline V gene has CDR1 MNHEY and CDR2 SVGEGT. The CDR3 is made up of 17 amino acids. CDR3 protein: CASSYPRLAGGYNEQFF. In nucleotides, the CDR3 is TGTGCCAGCAGTTACCCTCGGCTAGCGGGAGGTTACAATGAGCAGTTCTTC.

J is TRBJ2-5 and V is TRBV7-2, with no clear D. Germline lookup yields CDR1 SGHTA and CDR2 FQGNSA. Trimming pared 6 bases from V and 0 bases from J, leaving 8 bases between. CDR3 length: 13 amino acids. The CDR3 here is CASSHDYQETQYF. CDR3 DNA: TGTGCCAGCAGTCACGACTACCAAGAGACCCAGTACTTC. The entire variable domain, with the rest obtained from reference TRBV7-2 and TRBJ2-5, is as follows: GAGVSQSPSNKVTEKGKDVELRCDPISGHTALYWYRQSLGQGLEFLIYFQGNSAPDKSGLPSDRFSAERTGGSVSTLTIQRTQQEDSAVYLCASSHDYQETQYFGPGTRLLVL.

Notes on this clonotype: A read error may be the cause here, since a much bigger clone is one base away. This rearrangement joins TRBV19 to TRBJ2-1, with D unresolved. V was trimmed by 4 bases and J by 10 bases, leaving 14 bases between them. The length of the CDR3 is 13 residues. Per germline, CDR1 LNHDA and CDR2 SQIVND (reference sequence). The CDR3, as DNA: TGTGCCAGTAGTAATATTGGCTCCTACGAGCAGTTCTTC. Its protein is CASSNIGSYEQFF.

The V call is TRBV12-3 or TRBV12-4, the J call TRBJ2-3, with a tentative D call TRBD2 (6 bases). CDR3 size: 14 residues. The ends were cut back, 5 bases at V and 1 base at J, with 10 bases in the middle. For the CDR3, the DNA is TGTGCCAGCAGTATCGGACTACGCACAGATACGCAGTATTTT. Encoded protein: CASSIGLRTDTQYF.

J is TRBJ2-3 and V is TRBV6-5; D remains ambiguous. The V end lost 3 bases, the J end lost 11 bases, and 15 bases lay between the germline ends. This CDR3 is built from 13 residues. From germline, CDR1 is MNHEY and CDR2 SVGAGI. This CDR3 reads CASSYEGLGKQYF. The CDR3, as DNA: TGTGCCAGCAGTTATGAAGGCCTTGGTAAGCAGTATTTT.